The 20 T cell receptor beta chains listed next were all sequenced from one sample in a study of blood T cell repertoires in COVID-19. Produced via immunoSEQ multiplex PCR; TCRdb's table is partial and in-frame only. The sample carries roughly 180,000 clones, more than 65% recorded once. The source material was PBMCs or T cells enriched from blood (not recorded which). Every receptor here comes from a woman aged 40 to 50 with acute COVID-19.

The chain couples TRBV2 to TRBJ1-5, with 8 bases lining up with TRBD1. The CDR3 length is 16 residues. In germline, CDR1 is SNHLY, CDR2 FYNNEI. Trimming took 3 bases from V and 2 from J; bases not matched to a gene: 6. The CDR3 loop reads CASSDWTGTRNQPQHF. CDR3 sequence (DNA): TGTGCCAGCAGTGACTGGACAGGGACACGCAATCAGCCCCAGCATTTT.

This clone has more than one count but fewer than ten. The chain is built from TRBV19 and TRBJ1-5; no clear D. This CDR3 spans 15 amino acids. Germline values: CDR1 LNHDA, CDR2 SQIVND (reference sequence). V was cut by 1 base and J by 0 bases, with 7 bases left in between. The CDR3 DNA follows: TGTGCCAGTAGTATAGCCCTTTATAGCAATCAGCCCCAGCATTTT. Amino acids: CASSIALYSNQPQHF.

The genes are TRBV2 and TRBJ1-5; TRBD1 matches at 7 bases. This CDR3 is 15 amino acids long. Germline lookup yields CDR1 SNHLY and CDR2 FYNNEI. Germline trimming cut 6 bases from V and 7 bases from J; bases unmatched to any gene: 12. The CDR3 DNA sequence: TGTGCCAGCAGGGTTGAGACAGGGAGTTACCAGCCCCAGCATTTT. Its protein is CASRVETGSYQPQHF.

The chain employs TRBV5-1 and TRBJ2-5, with D possibly matching TRBD2 (7 bases). Deletions cut 4 bases from V and 9 bases from J, with 19 bases between. CDR3 size: 14 residues. The germline gives CDR1 SGHRS, CDR2 YFSETQ. The CDR3 is CASSGSGGRWAQYF. DNA for the CDR3: TGCGCCAGCAGCGGGTCGGGGGGCCGGTGGGCCCAGTACTTC.

This clone is a singleton in its sample. The V call is TRBV7-2, the J call TRBJ1-5, with 8 bases identical to TRBD1. This CDR3 region has 17 residues. J was trimmed by 5 bases and V by 5 bases; bases with no gene match: 14. Germline V gene sequence: CDR1 SGHTA, CDR2 FQGNSA. For the CDR3, the DNA is TGTGCCAGCAGCCATACCGACTCCAGGGGGCGCTATCAGCCCCAGCATTTT. Translating gives CASSHTDSRGRYQPQHF.

This clone appeared a single time. CDR3 bases: TGTGCCAGCAGCTCGGGACTAGCGGGGAACACCGGGGAGCTGTTTTTT. It translates to CASSSGLAGNTGELFF. The chain couples TRBV5-4 to TRBJ2-2, with 12 bases fitting TRBD2. Germline CDR1 reads SGHNT; CDR2 reads YYREEE (reference sequence). This CDR3 comprises 16 residues. J gave up 1 base and V 3 bases, and 1 base lay outside the gene matches.

The rearrangement joins TRBV18 to TRBJ2-3; the match to TRBD1 covers 9 bases. The CDR3 is 15 residues long. The ends lost 6 bases at V and 2 bases at J; junction bases unmatched: 6. Germline lookup yields CDR1 KGHSH and CDR2 LQKENI. CDR3 amino acids: CASSATGGSTDTQYF. CDR3 sequence (DNA): TGTGCCAGCTCCGCGACAGGGGGTTCCACAGATACGCAGTATTTT.

J is TRBJ2-3 and V is TRBV18; TRBD2 matches at 9 bases. J was trimmed by 4 bases and V by 3 bases; bases with no gene match: 8. In germline, CDR1 is KGHSH, CDR2 LQKENI. This CDR3 has 16 amino acids. The CDR3 DNA is TGTGCCAGCTCACCTCTAGCGGGGAGAATTGCAGATACGCAGTATTTT. It translates to CASSPLAGRIADTQYF.

This chain joins TRBV19 and TRBJ1-2; D not certain. Trimming left V 3 bases short and J 8 bases short, with 10 bases between. CDR1 and CDR2 from the germline V gene are LNHDA and SQIVND (reference sequence). The length of the CDR3 is 12 residues. DNA for the CDR3: TGTGCCAGTAGTATTGCCCCGGGAGGCTACACCTTC. Its protein product is CASSIAPGGYTF.

J is TRBJ1-5 and V is TRBV6-1; the D gene is possibly TRBD1 (5 bases). CDR3 length equals 15 residues. Germline V CDR1 and CDR2: MNHNS, SASEGT. Trimming pared 1 base from V and 3 bases from J, leaving 10 bases between. The CDR3: CASSEGGGINQPQHF. The CDR3 DNA sequence: TGTGCCAGCAGTGAAGGGGGCGGGATCAATCAGCCCCAGCATTTT.

This chain uses TRBV28 with TRBJ1-1; perhaps TRBD1 as D (6 bases). Trimming removed 5 bases at V and 1 base at J, with 23 bases between. The germline CDR1 and CDR2 sequences are MDHEN and SYDVKM. This CDR3 has 18 residues. DNA for the CDR3: TGTGCCAGCAGTGGAACAGGGAGATGGCGACATCAGAACACTGAAGCTTTCTTT. Protein product: CASSGTGRWRHQNTEAFF.

V gene TRBV21-1 combines with J gene TRBJ2-1; the D call in the table, TRBD2, was not verified against the DNA. TRBV21-1 is a pseudogene. CDR3 size: 19 residues. CDR3 sequence reads: CASSKPGTSLFYSYNEQFF. The CDR3 DNA reads TGTGCCAGCAGCAAACCCGGGACTAGTCTATTTTACTCCTACAATGAGCAGTTCTTC.

The chain couples TRBV24-1 to TRBJ2-2; D is undetermined. The CDR3 runs to 15 residues. The V gene lost 4 bases and the J gene lost 0 bases, with 8 bases spanning the gap. Germline assignment: CDR1 KGHDR and CDR2 SFDVKD. CDR3 protein: CATSEGLANTGELFF. Written as DNA, the CDR3 is TGTGCCACCAGTGAAGGCCTAGCGAACACCGGGGAGCTGTTTTTT.

The genes are TRBV9 and TRBJ2-3; 12 bases are a match to TRBD2. This CDR3 has 17 residues. Trimming took 0 bases from V and 3 from J; bases not matched to a gene: 5. Germline CDR1 SGDLS, CDR2 YYNGEE. The CDR3 sequence: CASSVGASGRETDTQYF. In DNA form, the CDR3 reads TGTGCCAGCAGCGTAGGAGCTAGCGGGAGGGAGACAGATACGCAGTATTTT.

The chain is built from TRBV6-1 and TRBJ1-2; D remains unclear. Germline CDR1 is MNHNS and CDR2 is SASEGT. The CDR3 contains 14 residues. V lost 3 bases and J 3 bases, leaving 11 bases between the germline ends. CDR3: CASSDVQVYYGYTF. The DNA for the CDR3 is TGTGCCAGCAGTGACGTTCAGGTATACTATGGCTACACCTTC.

This chain uses TRBV5-1 with TRBJ2-1; 8 nucleotides match TRBD1. J gave up 4 bases and V 2 bases, and 2 bases lay outside the gene matches. The V gene's germline CDR1 is SGHRS and CDR2 YFSETQ. The CDR3 is 14 amino acids. The CDR3 DNA is TGCGCCAGCAGCTTCGGGACAGGATACAATGAGCAGTTCTTC. The encoded protein is CASSFGTGYNEQFF.

J is TRBJ1-1 and V is TRBV18; no clear D gene. The CDR3 is 14 residues long. Germline CDR1 is KGHSH and CDR2 is LQKENI. V lost 3 bases and J 4 bases, leaving 12 bases between the germline ends. The CDR3 spells CASSPPNGGTEAFF. The DNA for the CDR3 is TGTGCCAGCTCACCGCCGAATGGAGGCACTGAAGCTTTCTTT.

This chain links TRBV5-6 with TRBJ2-1; D is possibly TRBD2 (6 bases). V gave up 4 bases and J gave up 10 bases, with 18 bases separating them. CDR1 SGHDT and CDR2 YYEEEE come from the germline V gene. This CDR3 is 14 amino acids long. This CDR3 reads CASSNSGSLGEQFF. CDR3 nucleotides: TGTGCCAGCAGCAACTCCGGGAGCCTAGGGGAGCAGTTCTTC.

CDR3 nucleotides: TGTGCCAGCAGTTTTCGGGGACAGGGGCGGAGGACTGAAGCTTTCTTT. Its protein is CASSFRGQGRRTEAFF. This chain connects TRBV28 to TRBJ1-1; the match to TRBD1 covers 10 bases. CDR3 length: 16 amino acids. V lost 3 bases, J lost 5 bases, and 9 bases stayed unmatched. CDR1 and CDR2 (germline): MDHEN, SYDVKM. Full variable domain (rest looked up from reference TRBV28 and TRBJ1-1): DVKVTQSSRYLVKRTGEKVFLECVQDMDHENMFWYRQDPGLGLRLIYFSYDVKMKEKGDIPEGYSVSREKKERFSLILESASTNQTSMYLCASSFRGQGRRTEAFFGQGTRLTVV.

The chain uses TRBV10-3 and TRBJ1-2; tentatively, D is TRBD1 (6 bases). The CDR3 sequence is 14 residues long. CDR1 and CDR2 (germline): ENHRY, SYGVKD. Trimming removed 6 bases from V and 6 bases from J, with 17 bases in between. For the CDR3, the DNA is TGTGCCATCAGCCCAATTTCCTCAGGGGATGGCTACACCTTC. Residues: CAISPISSGDGYTF.